The 25 T cell receptor beta chains presented below share a single source sample, sequenced in a study of metastatic and nonmetastatic thyroid tumors. From the PCR reads, TCRdb re-called clones with MiXCR. The sample includes about 40,000 clones, around 10% of them seen just once. Among the patients, none had received any treatment before thyroid surgery. The source material was blood. The origin of the receptors is a female donor with papillary thyroid cancer or a benign thyroid nodule (not recorded which). Some clones in this sample may be carry-over from other donors' samples.

Ten or more counts support this clone. The J gene is TRBJ2-7, the V gene TRBV3-1; possibly TRBD1 or TRBD2 for D (6 bases each). The CDR3 loop spans 17 amino acids. The germline CDR1 and CDR2 sequences are LGHDT and YNNKEL (reference sequence). V lost 0 bases to trimming and J lost 7 bases, with 22 bases between them. The CDR3 is CASSQDAAGGVDWEQYF. CDR3 coding DNA: TGTGCCAGCAGCCAAGATGCGGCCGGGGGCGTGGATTGGGAGCAGTACTTC.

This clone has a handful of counts. Since a much larger clone is just one base distant, this may be a read error. The rearrangement joins TRBV29-1 to TRBJ1-2; D is possibly TRBD1 (6 bases). V was pared by 3 bases and J by 5 bases, with 10 bases between. The CDR3 runs to 12 residues. Germline lookup yields CDR1 SQVTM and CDR2 ANQGSEA. For the CDR3, the DNA is TGCAGCGTTGACGGGGGGCTTTATGGCTACACCTTC. This gives the protein CSVDGGLYGYTF. The full variable domain, completed using reference TRBV29-1 and TRBJ1-2, is SAVISQKPSRDICQRGTSLTIQCQVDSQVTMMFWYRQQPGQSLTLIATANQGSEATYESGFVIDKFPISRPNLTFSTLTVSNMSPEDSSIYLCSVDGGLYGYTFGSGTRLTVV.

In its sample, this clone was seen many times. Within the sample, other DNA sequences also encode this same CDR3. V and J are TRBV19 and TRBJ2-2; D call uncertain. CDR3 length equals 13 residues. V lost 1 base, J lost 6 bases, and 6 bases lay in between. CDR1 is LNHDA, CDR2 SQIVND, per germline (reference sequence). DNA of the CDR3: TGTGCCAGTAGTATAGTCGTACCCGGGGAGCTGTTTTTT. Its protein is CASSIVVPGELFF.

This clone was observed at least ten times. This chain uses TRBV7-9 with TRBJ1-2, with D uncertain. This CDR3 is 11 amino acids long. V dropped 1 base and J dropped 10 bases, with 7 bases sitting between them. Germline V CDR1 and CDR2: SEHNR, FQNEAQ (reference sequence). CDR3 amino acids: CASSLEGHYTF. The CDR3 DNA sequence: TGTGCCAGCAGCTTAGAAGGCCACTACACCTTC.

In regard to this clone: The junction shows a germline mismatch at one end, possibly a read error. The chain joins TRBV11-1 to TRBJ1-4; no clear D gene. The germline V gene has CDR1 SGHAT and CDR2 FQDESV (reference sequence). The CDR3 runs to 18 residues. Here the CDR3 DNA reads TGTGCCAGCATCCTAGTAGGTGCGACCGGTGTTTCTAACGAAAAACTGTTTTTT. Its protein product is CASILVGATGVSNEKLFF.

This chain uses TRBV5-1 with TRBJ1-6; 11 bases match TRBD1. Per the germline V gene, CDR1 is SGHRS and CDR2 is YFSETQ. There are 17 residues in the CDR3. Losses at the gene ends were 0 bases for V and 6 bases for J; bases not matched to a gene: 5. The CDR3 loop is CASSLEGTGGTNSPLHF. CDR3 in DNA: TGCGCCAGCAGCTTGGAGGGGACAGGGGGTACTAATTCACCCCTCCACTTT.

This clone was counted ten times or more. This chain connects TRBV30 to TRBJ1-6; D gene uncertain. This CDR3 is built from 13 residues. V lost 1 base, J lost 6 bases, and 7 bases lay in between. Germline V gives CDR1 GTSNPN, CDR2 SVGIG (reference sequence). CDR3 sequence reads: CAWSGQTNSPLHF. As DNA, the CDR3 is TGTGCCTGGAGTGGTCAGACTAATTCACCCCTCCACTTT.

Many counts were recorded for this clone. The rearrangement joins TRBV20-1 to TRBJ2-3; no clear D gene. The CDR3 consists of 11 residues. V was pared by 5 bases and J by 6 bases, with 9 bases between. Germline CDR1 DFQATT, CDR2 SNEGSKA (reference sequence). The CDR3 reads CSARTSDTQYF. The DNA of the CDR3 is TGCAGTGCTCGCACATCCGATACGCAGTATTTT.

In its sample, this clone was seen many times. A much larger clone differs from this one at a single base, so this may be a read error. V is TRBV5-1 and J is TRBJ2-3, with 8 positions matching TRBD2. The CDR3 is 16 amino acids. Germline CDR1 SGHRS, CDR2 YFSETQ. The DNA of the CDR3 is TGCTCCAGCAGCTTGGCCCTGGGACTAGGGGTTGATACGCAGTATTTT. Translating gives CSSSLALGLGVDTQYF.

This clone was seen ten or more times. Other nucleotide sequences from this sample produce the same CDR3. This chain joins TRBV24-1 and TRBJ2-1; D is ambiguous. The CDR3 contains 14 residues. Trimming removed 4 bases at V and 2 bases at J, with 8 bases between. The germline CDR1 and CDR2 sequences are KGHDR and SFDVKD. CDR3 DNA: TGTGCCACCAGTGACGAGTGGCCCTACAATGAGCAGTTCTTC. Translated, it gives CATSDEWPYNEQFF.

At least ten counts were recorded for this clone. The germline gene is not matched at one end of the junction; a read error may be the cause. The chain uses TRBV24-1 and TRBJ2-1; 8 bases match TRBD1. The length of the CDR3 is 14 residues. Germline values: CDR1 KGHDR, CDR2 SFDVKD. CDR3 nucleotides: TGTGCCGCCAGTGATCCAGGACAGGGCAATGAGCAGTTCTTC. It translates to CAASDPGQGNEQFF.

This clone appeared many times. V is TRBV20-1 and J is TRBJ2-1; D is ambiguous. The CDR3 contains 10 residues. The germline V gene has CDR1 DFQATT and CDR2 SNEGSKA (reference sequence). V lost 5 bases, J lost 10 bases, and 9 bases lay in between. The DNA of the CDR3 is TGCAGTGCTGACGCCTTGGAGCAGTTCTTC. This translates into CSADALEQFF.

Ten or more counts support this clone. The chain links TRBV6-1 to TRBJ1-4, with D possibly TRBD1 on 5 matching bases. CDR1 and CDR2 from the germline V gene are MNHNS and SASEGT. Trimming left V 6 bases short and J 9 bases short, with 14 bases between. The CDR3 is made up of 13 amino acids. CDR3 in amino acids: CASSEGIQQKLFF. The CDR3 nucleotides read TGTGCCAGCAGCGAGGGGATACAGCAAAAACTGTTTTTT.

The sample holds many counts of this clone. The CDR3: CSARKPTGTARDEQFF. CDR3 DNA sequence: TGCAGTGCTAGGAAACCGACAGGGACAGCGAGGGATGAGCAGTTCTTC. The chain has TRBV20-1 and TRBJ2-1; 7 nucleotides line up with TRBD1. Germline V gene data show CDR1 as DFQATT and CDR2 as SNEGSKA (reference sequence). This CDR3 comprises 16 residues. Trimming at V came to 3 bases and at J to 8 bases, leaving 16 bases not matched to a gene.

This chain connects TRBV6-1 to TRBJ2-2; tentatively, D is TRBD1 (6 bases). CDR3 length: 13 amino acids. V lost 6 bases, J lost 6 bases, and 11 bases lay in between. Germline CDR1 and CDR2: MNHNS and SASEGT. The CDR3 protein is CASSQQGPGELFF. The CDR3 coding sequence is TGTGCCAGCAGCCAACAGGGCCCCGGGGAGCTGTTTTTT.

This clone was detected many times. The chain joins TRBV29-1 to TRBJ2-7; possibly TRBD1 for D (6 bases). The CDR3 spans 14 residues. The V gene's germline CDR1 is SQVTM and CDR2 ANQGSEA. V was cut by 2 bases and J by 1 base, with 12 bases left in between. CDR3 residues: CSVESRGLSYEQYF. The DNA of the CDR3 is TGCAGCGTTGAATCTAGGGGGTTATCCTACGAGCAGTACTTC.

The chain recombines TRBV7-6 with TRBJ2-7; D might be TRBD1 (6 bases). The CDR3 spans 16 residues. Trimming left V 5 bases short and J 3 bases short, with 20 bases between. Looked up from germline, CDR1 is SGHVS and CDR2 is FNYEAQ. CDR3 loop: CASSPGHSLPVYEQYF. The CDR3, as DNA: TGTGCCAGCAGCCCGGGACATTCCCTTCCAGTCTACGAGCAGTACTTC.

This clone was counted at least ten times. The J gene is TRBJ2-7, the V gene TRBV7-3; D call uncertain. With 3 bases removed from V and 3 bases from J, the gap between germline ends came to 9 bases. The CDR3 consists of 13 residues. From germline, CDR1 is SGHTA and CDR2 FQGTGA. CDR3 amino acids: CASSFGVNYEQYF. The DNA for the CDR3 is TGTGCCAGCAGCTTTGGGGTCAACTACGAGCAGTACTTC.

This clone was observed many times. This chain uses TRBV27 with TRBJ2-1; 13 nucleotides line up with TRBD2. The CDR3 consists of 16 residues. Germline CDR1 and CDR2: MNHEY and SMNVEV (reference sequence). V trimming: 6 bases; J trimming: 8 bases; junction bases outside the gene matches: 10. The CDR3 DNA reads as TGTGCCAGCAGACTAGCGGGAGGGAATCGGGTGCATGAGCAGTTCTTC. Its protein product is CASRLAGGNRVHEQFF.

This clone was detected many times. The chain joins TRBV7-7 to TRBJ2-3; D uncertain. Trimming stripped 6 bases from V and 1 base from J, with 17 bases between. Per germline, CDR1 SSHAT and CDR2 FNYEAQ (reference sequence). The CDR3 sequence is 16 residues long. In DNA form, the CDR3 reads TGTGCCAGCAGTCCTTCTCTGGGCCGGGGCACAGATACGCAGTATTTT. Protein: CASSPSLGRGTDTQYF.

This clone was found many times. The CDR3 sequence: CASSLIRKTGDRPNTEAFF. The CDR3 coding sequence is TGTGCCAGCAGCTTGATCAGAAAAACAGGGGATAGACCGAACACTGAAGCTTTCTTT. V usage is TRBV5-6 and J usage is TRBJ1-1, with TRBD1 matching 7 bases. Germline CDR1 reads SGHDT; CDR2 reads YYEEEE. V lost 1 base and J lost 1; bases outside the gene matches: 16. The CDR3 contains 19 residues.

This clone came up many times. This chain links TRBV4-2 with TRBJ2-6; D call uncertain. Germline V gives CDR1 LGHNA, CDR2 YNFKEQ. V dropped 2 bases and J dropped 2 bases, with 7 bases sitting between them. The CDR3 loop spans 15 amino acids. The CDR3 DNA reads TGTGCCAGCAGCCAACCTGGACCTGGGGCCAACGTCCTGACTTTC. Translating it yields CASSQPGPGANVLTF.

Many counts were recorded for this clone. The rearrangement joins TRBV20-1 to TRBJ2-6; D gene unclear. Trimming cost V 0 bases and J 0 bases, with 6 bases left between them. This CDR3 has 15 residues. Germline V CDR1 and CDR2: DFQATT, SNEGSKA (reference sequence). This chain's CDR3 is CSARDRFSGANVLTF. In DNA form, the CDR3 reads TGCAGTGCTAGAGATCGATTCTCTGGGGCCAACGTCCTGACTTTC.

This clone was seen at least ten times. The J gene is TRBJ1-2, the V gene TRBV10-3, with 7 bases identical to TRBD1. In germline, CDR1 is ENHRY, CDR2 SYGVKD. The CDR3 consists of 15 residues. Unmatched junction bases numbered 13, after V lost 10 bases and J lost 2 bases. The CDR3 protein is CATSGPGQRNYGYTF. The CDR3 DNA reads as TGTGCCACCTCTGGTCCGGGACAGAGGAACTATGGCTACACCTTC.

V is TRBV27 and J is TRBJ2-1; D gene ambiguous. The germline CDR1 and CDR2 sequences are MNHEY and SMNVEV (reference sequence). The CDR3 runs 12 residues. V was pared by 7 bases and J by 4 bases, with 8 bases between. CDR3 bases: TGTGCCAGCATCTACCGGTACAATGAGCAGTTCTTC. Translated, it gives CASIYRYNEQFF.